The 14 T cell receptor beta chains presented below share a single source sample, sequenced in a study of T cell responses to AZD1222 COVID-19 vaccine. Generated by immunoSEQ multiplex PCR, the TCRdb table keeps only in-frame clones and is missing some. The sample carries about 86,000 clones, roughly nine tenths recorded once. Sequencing was performed on peripheral blood, taken on day 0 of AZD1222 vaccination. These receptors all stem from an adult in good health.

The chain combines TRBV10-3 with TRBJ2-2, with 7 bases aligning to TRBD2. The germline CDR1 and CDR2 sequences are ENHRY and SYGVKD. The CDR3 length is 17 residues. The trim removed 1 base at V and 2 bases at J, leaving 7 bases unmatched. CDR3 bases: TGTGCCATCAGTGAGTTGGGAGGGTTACTAAACACCGGGGAGCTGTTTTTT. It encodes CAISELGGLLNTGELFF.

The gene calls are TRBV3-1 (or the pseudogene TRBV3-2) and TRBJ1-3; D not certain. V shed 0 bases and J shed 1 base, with 13 bases lying between them. The CDR3 sequence is 17 residues long. Germline V gene lookup returns CDR1 LGHDT and CDR2 YNNKEL (reference sequence). DNA of the CDR3: TGTGCCAGCAGCCAAGATCTGCGGGCGCAGTCTGGAAACACCATATATTTT. Translating gives CASSQDLRAQSGNTIYF.

CDR3 nucleotides: TGCAGTGCCAGGACTAGCGGGCCGCAGTACTTC. As protein: CSARTSGPQYF. The rearrangement links TRBV20-1 to TRBJ2-7, with 11 bases fitting TRBD2. The length of the CDR3 is 11 residues. V lost 6 bases to trimming and J lost 9 bases; unmatched junction nucleotides: 4. Germline-derived CDR1 and CDR2 are DFQATT and SNEGSKA (reference sequence).

The chain links TRBV9 to TRBJ2-5; D is perhaps TRBD1 (5 bases). V gave up 1 base and J gave up 5 bases, with 15 bases separating them. The CDR3 spans 15 residues. Germline V lookup: CDR1 SGDLS, CDR2 YYNGEE. The CDR3 region has the DNA TGTGCCAGCAGCGTACTAGGTCAGTCAGGGGAGACCCAGTACTTC. Protein sequence: CASSVLGQSGETQYF.

The J gene is TRBJ2-2, the V gene TRBV2; D is possibly TRBD1 (6 bases). This CDR3 has 15 residues. V was pared by 8 bases and J by 6 bases, with 19 bases between. The germline CDR1 and CDR2 sequences are SNHLY and FYNNEI. The CDR3 loop is CASRKQGSAAGELFF. As DNA, the CDR3 is TGTGCCAGCCGTAAACAGGGTAGTGCCGCCGGGGAGCTGTTTTTT.

The V call is TRBV5-1, the J call TRBJ2-1, with 11 bases that match TRBD2. The germline gives CDR1 SGHRS, CDR2 YFSETQ. The V gene end was trimmed by 2 bases and the J gene end by 9 bases; junction bases not matched to a gene: 4. This CDR3 has 14 residues. Written as DNA, the CDR3 is TGCGCCAGCAGCTTTAGCGGGGGGGCCCGTGAGCAGTTCTTC. This codes for CASSFSGGAREQFF.

The genes are TRBV14 and TRBJ2-3, with TRBD2 matching over 8 bases. CDR3 size: 18 residues. CDR1 SGHDN and CDR2 FVKESK come from the germline V gene. The V gene end was trimmed by 1 base and the J gene end by 2 bases; junction bases not matched to a gene: 11. The CDR3 sequence is CASSQGSATSAYTDTQYF. For the CDR3, the DNA is TGTGCCAGCAGCCAAGGGTCTGCGACTAGCGCGTACACAGATACGCAGTATTTT.

J is TRBJ1-2 and V is TRBV5-5, with a possible D match to TRBD1 (5 bases). Trimming took off 0 bases at V and 12 bases at J, with 15 bases between the two ends. Germline lookup yields CDR1 SGHKS and CDR2 YYEKEE (reference sequence). The CDR3 is 13 amino acids. The CDR3 coding sequence is TGTGCCAGCAGCTTGGCCGGCGCCGGGGCGGACACCTTC. Translated: CASSLAGAGADTF.

V usage is TRBV13 and J usage is TRBJ2-7, with D perhaps matching TRBD1 (6 bases). This CDR3 is 13 amino acids long. Looked up from germline, CDR1 is PRHDT and CDR2 is FYEKMQ (reference sequence). Trimming cost V 8 bases and J 6 bases, with 17 bases left between them. The CDR3: CASWGQAAGEQYF. CDR3 DNA sequence: TGTGCCAGCTGGGGGCAGGCGGCGGGCGAGCAGTACTTC.

The table lists this clone with a count of one. The gene calls are TRBV7-6 and TRBJ2-1, with 10 nucleotides matching TRBD2. After removal of 0 bases from V and 7 bases from J, the junction contained 6 bases not matched to a gene. The CDR3 extends over 16 amino acids. In germline, CDR1 is SGHVS, CDR2 FNYEAQ. CDR3 DNA sequence: TGTGCCAGCAGCTTAGCGGGGAGTAGCGGGAGGAATGAGCAGTTCTTC. It codes for CASSLAGSSGRNEQFF.

This chain links TRBV9 with TRBJ1-6, with D unresolved. Germline loops: CDR1 SGDLS, CDR2 YYNGEE. Trimming cost V 1 base and J 7 bases, with 9 bases left between them. This CDR3 is 14 amino acids long. CDR3 bases: TGTGCCAGCAGCGTAAGGCAGGAGAATTCACCCCTCCACTTT. This encodes CASSVRQENSPLHF.

The chain combines TRBV11-3 with TRBJ2-1; 14 bases map to TRBD2. This CDR3 is 14 amino acids long. V gave up 4 bases and J gave up 12 bases; unmatched junction bases: 5. Germline CDR1 is SGHNT and CDR2 is YENEEA. CDR3 sequence: CASSSGLAGERQFF. In DNA form, the CDR3 reads TGTGCCAGCAGCTCGGGACTAGCGGGAGAGAGGCAGTTCTTC.

This chain connects TRBV13 to TRBJ2-7; 13 nucleotides align to TRBD2. The CDR3 runs 15 residues. With V trimmed by 5 bases and J by 3 bases, 4 bases remained unmatched. Germline CDR1 is PRHDT and CDR2 is FYEKMQ (reference sequence). CDR3 region: CASSRRTSGGYEQYF. In DNA, the CDR3 is TGTGCCAGCAGCCGAAGGACTAGCGGGGGCTACGAGCAGTACTTC.

J is TRBJ1-2 and V is TRBV5-4; TRBD1 matches at 9 bases. The CDR3 runs 15 residues. Germline V gives CDR1 SGHNT, CDR2 YYREEE (reference sequence). J gave up 2 bases and V 2 bases, and 4 bases lay outside the gene matches. CDR3 sequence: CASSFGQGINYGYTF. The CDR3 DNA is TGTGCCAGCAGCTTCGGACAGGGGATCAACTATGGCTACACCTTC.